These 32 T cell receptor beta chains were sequenced from one sample in a study of blood T cell repertoires in COVID-19. Sequencing was performed with immunoSEQ multiplex PCR; in TCRdb, only in-frame clones are kept and a portion is missing. Of 96,000 or so clones detected, nearly 90% appear once; the ten largest clones hold 2.9%. The sample comprised peripheral blood. These receptor sequences come from a woman older than 75 with acute or convalescent COVID-19.

The CDR3 coding sequence is TGTGCCAGCAGTTGGCCGATTTATGGCTACACCTTC. It encodes CASSWPIYGYTF. The chain carries TRBV6-2 or TRBV6-3 and TRBJ1-2; no reliable D call. Between the trimmed V and J ends, which lost 4 bases and 5 bases, there was a span of 8 bases. The germline V gene has CDR1 MNHEY and CDR2 SVGEGT. This CDR3 is built from 12 residues.

This clone was found a few times. This chain connects TRBV19 to TRBJ1-6; 7 bases align to TRBD1. The germline CDR1 and CDR2 sequences are LNHDA and SQIVND (reference sequence). This CDR3 comprises 14 residues. V trimming: 3 bases; J trimming: 8 bases; junction bases outside the gene matches: 4. The DNA of the CDR3 is TGTGCCAGTAGTATTAACAGGGGTCATTCACCCCTCCACTTT. It specifies CASSINRGHSPLHF.

The V and J genes are TRBV7-2 and TRBJ2-1; 10 positions agree with TRBD2. The CDR3 is 17 residues long. Germline trimming cut 5 bases from V and 1 base from J; bases unmatched to any gene: 8. Germline CDR1 reads SGHTA; CDR2 reads FQGNSA. The CDR3 region has the DNA TGTGCCAGCAGCCCATACTGGACTAGCGGTTCCTACAATGAGCAGTTCTTC. As protein: CASSPYWTSGSYNEQFF.

The rearrangement joins TRBV28 to TRBJ1-1; 8 bases are shared with TRBD1. CDR1 and CDR2 from the germline V gene are MDHEN and SYDVKM. This CDR3 comprises 13 residues. The J segment lost 3 bases and the V segment lost 6 bases, leaving 3 bases of the junction unmatched. CDR3 region: CASRQTGDTEAFF. CDR3 DNA sequence: TGTGCCAGCAGACAGACAGGGGACACTGAAGCTTTCTTT. The entire variable domain, with the rest obtained from reference TRBV28 and TRBJ1-1, is as follows: DVKVTQSSRYLVKRTGEKVFLECVQDMDHENMFWYRQDPGLGLRLIYFSYDVKMKEKGDIPEGYSVSREKKERFSLILESASTNQTSMYLCASRQTGDTEAFFGQGTRLTVV.

The rearrangement joins TRBV4-3 to TRBJ1-2; 8 bases are a match to TRBD1. Per the germline V gene, CDR1 is LGHNA and CDR2 is YSLEER. V was pared by 1 base and J by 0 bases, with 10 bases of the junction left unmatched. This CDR3 is 18 amino acids long. The CDR3 sequence is CASSQALDRADANYGYTF. CDR3 sequence (DNA): TGCGCCAGCAGCCAAGCCCTGGACAGGGCAGACGCTAACTATGGCTACACCTTC.

This clone was counted once. The chain is built from TRBV7-9 and TRBJ1-6; D is uncertain. Germline lookup yields CDR1 SEHNR and CDR2 FQNEAQ (reference sequence). CDR3 size: 17 residues. V lost 5 bases to trimming and J lost 4 bases, with 18 bases between them. In DNA form, the CDR3 reads TGTGCCAGCAGCCCCCCCGGGCCAGCGGGGTATAATTCACCCCTCCACTTT. Translated, it gives CASSPPGPAGYNSPLHF.

This chain connects TRBV11-2 to TRBJ1-1, with D possibly being TRBD1 (6 bases). The germline V gene has CDR1 SGHAT and CDR2 FQNNGV. Between the trimmed V and J ends, which lost 1 base and 4 bases, there was a span of 19 bases. This CDR3 contains 17 residues. CDR3 DNA: TGTGCCAGCAGCTTAGGGGCCCACAGGGCGTTACGCACTGAAGCTTTCTTT. As protein: CASSLGAHRALRTEAFF.

This clone has only one observation. The junction shows a germline mismatch at one end, possibly a read error. The chain couples TRBV7-2 to TRBJ2-5; the match to TRBD2 covers 11 bases. Germline values: CDR1 SGHTA, CDR2 FQGNSA. CDR3 size: 15 residues. The CDR3 DNA sequence: TGTGCCAACAGCACCGGACTAGCGGGTGCGGGGACCCAGTACTTC. Translation: CANSTGLAGAGTQYF.

The count of this clone is one. The gene calls are TRBV7-2 and TRBJ2-3; D gene uncertain. V was shortened by 3 bases and J by 1 base, with 11 bases between the two germline ends. Germline V CDR1 and CDR2: SGHTA, FQGNSA. The length of the CDR3 is 15 residues. The CDR3 DNA follows: TGTGCCAGCAGCTTGATCGTAGCTGGCACAGATACGCAGTATTTT. Protein sequence: CASSLIVAGTDTQYF. The full variable domain, its missing parts supplied by reference TRBV7-2 and TRBJ2-3, is GAGVSQSPSNKVTEKGKDVELRCDPISGHTALYWYRQSLGQGLEFLIYFQGNSAPDKSGLPSDRFSAERTGGSVSTLTIQRTQQEDSAVYLCASSLIVAGTDTQYFGPGTRLTVL.

This clone showed up just a few times. The V gene is TRBV12-3 or TRBV12-4, the J gene TRBJ1-2; D is undetermined. Trimming shortened V by 4 bases and J by 3 bases, and 9 bases separated the two germline ends. The CDR3 runs to 13 residues. The CDR3 DNA sequence: TGTGCCAGCAGTTCGGGGAGTGACTATGGCTACACCTTC. Encoded protein: CASSSGSDYGYTF.

This clone was detected once. V gene TRBV18 combines with J gene TRBJ1-2; 7 positions agree with TRBD1. In germline, CDR1 is KGHSH, CDR2 LQKENI. CDR3 size: 14 residues. The J segment lost 4 bases and the V segment lost 3 bases, leaving 5 bases of the junction unmatched. The CDR3 protein is CASSPRDSPYGYTF. In DNA, the CDR3 is TGTGCCAGCTCACCGAGGGACAGCCCCTATGGCTACACCTTC.

V usage is TRBV6-5 and J usage is TRBJ1-1, with 8 bases aligning to TRBD1. Germline V gives CDR1 MNHEY, CDR2 SVGAGI. Unmatched junction bases numbered 9, after V lost 4 bases and J lost 5 bases. This CDR3 contains 15 residues. CDR3 DNA: TGTGCCAGCAGTTTATTCGGACAGGGAGAAACTGAAGCTTTCTTT. Protein sequence: CASSLFGQGETEAFF.

The chain uses TRBV7-9 and TRBJ1-1; possible D gene TRBD1, 5 bases. Germline V lookup: CDR1 SEHNR, CDR2 FQNEAQ (reference sequence). V lost 4 bases, J lost 8 bases, and 11 bases lay in between. This CDR3 contains 12 residues. CDR3 nucleotides: TGTGCCAGCAGCTCCGGGACTGGCGAAGCTTTCTTT. Translated, it gives CASSSGTGEAFF.

V gene TRBV3-1 (or the pseudogene TRBV3-2) combines with J gene TRBJ2-3; 11 positions agree with TRBD2. J lost 2 bases, V lost 4 bases, and 5 bases had no gene match. This CDR3 comprises 16 residues. The V gene's germline CDR1 is LGHDT and CDR2 YNNKEL (reference sequence). Here the CDR3 reads CASSPGLAEITDTQYF. CDR3 nucleotides: TGTGCCAGCAGCCCGGGACTAGCGGAAATCACAGATACGCAGTATTTT.

This clone was observed a single time. The rearrangement links TRBV7-2 to TRBJ2-3; 8 bases map to TRBD2. Trimming cost V 1 base and J 5 bases; bases outside gene matches: 8. Per germline, CDR1 SGHTA and CDR2 FQGNSA. CDR3 length: 16 residues. For the CDR3, the DNA is TGTGCCAGCAGCTTAGGAAGTCTCGGGGGGGGAGATACGCAGTATTTT. Protein sequence: CASSLGSLGGGDTQYF.

The chain couples TRBV7-2 to TRBJ2-5; perhaps TRBD1 as D (6 bases). Between the trimmed V and J ends, which lost 3 bases and 3 bases, there was a span of 8 bases. The CDR3 runs to 13 residues. Germline CDR1 SGHTA, CDR2 FQGNSA. The CDR3: CASSLGTKETQYF. CDR3 in DNA: TGTGCCAGCAGCTTGGGGACAAAAGAGACCCAGTACTTC.

The chain recombines TRBV7-9 with TRBJ2-1; tentative D call: TRBD1 (6 bases). The CDR3 covers 14 residues. Germline loops: CDR1 SEHNR, CDR2 FQNEAQ (reference sequence). V gave up 2 bases and J gave up 3 bases, with 8 bases separating them. This CDR3 is CASSLQGYYNEQFF. Written as DNA, the CDR3 is TGTGCCAGCAGCTTACAGGGGTACTACAATGAGCAGTTCTTC.

The chain carries TRBV6-6 and TRBJ1-1; perhaps TRBD1 as D (5 bases). Germline V gene sequence: CDR1 MNHNY, CDR2 SVGAGI (reference sequence). This CDR3 has 12 residues. The ends were cut back, 8 bases at V and 6 bases at J, with 13 bases in the middle. The DNA for the CDR3 is TGTGCCAGCGAAGGGGTAAGGGCTGAAGCTTTCTTT. Encoded protein: CASEGVRAEAFF.

The chain links TRBV27 to TRBJ2-2; TRBD2 aligns across 13 bases. The CDR3 has 16 residues. The germline V gene encodes CDR1 MNHEY and CDR2 SMNVEV (reference sequence). J lost 3 bases, V lost 5 bases, and 3 bases had no gene match. CDR3 DNA: TGTGCCAGCAGTCCTGGACTAGCGGGAGACACCGGGGAGCTGTTTTTT. This codes for CASSPGLAGDTGELFF.

In its sample, this clone was seen once. J is TRBJ1-2 and V is TRBV3-1 (or the pseudogene TRBV3-2), with 9 bases fitting TRBD1. The CDR3 covers 17 residues. The ends lost 1 base at V and 5 bases at J; junction bases unmatched: 11. Germline values: CDR1 LGHDT, CDR2 YNNKEL (reference sequence). CDR3 sequence: CASSQGPTGTGSYGYTF. CDR3 DNA sequence: TGTGCCAGCAGCCAAGGCCCAACCGGGACAGGGAGTTATGGCTACACCTTC.

The chain has TRBV24-1 and TRBJ2-2; a weak D match, TRBD1 (5 bases). The CDR3 has 13 amino acids. CDR1 KGHDR and CDR2 SFDVKD come from the germline V gene. Trimming removed 8 bases from V and 3 bases from J, with 9 bases in between. The CDR3 bases are TGTGCCACCACCGACAGTTACACCGGGGAGCTGTTTTTT. Translated, it gives CATTDSYTGELFF.

Written as DNA, the CDR3 is TGTGCCACCAGCAGAGATGGGGACAGGGGTGGAGAAAAACTGTTTTTT. It is translated as CATSRDGDRGGEKLFF. V gene TRBV15 combines with J gene TRBJ1-4; 10 bases map to TRBD1. Germline CDR1 reads LNHNV; CDR2 reads YYDKDF (reference sequence). The CDR3 consists of 16 residues. J gave up 8 bases and V 0 bases, and 6 bases lay outside the gene matches. Full variable domain (rest looked up from reference TRBV15 and TRBJ1-4): DAMVIQNPRYQVTQFGKPVTLSCSQTLNHNVMYWYQQKSSQAPKLLFHYYDKDFNNEADTPDNFQSRRPNTSFCFLDIRSPGLGDTAMYLCATSRDGDRGGEKLFFGSGTQLSVL.

This chain joins TRBV4-2 and TRBJ1-4; TRBD1 agrees at 9 bases. The CDR3 runs to 21 residues. Germline V CDR1 and CDR2: LGHNA, YNFKEQ. V was pared by 0 bases and J by 13 bases, with 27 bases of the junction left unmatched. This CDR3 is CASSQDYRDREYAVREKLLFF. Here the CDR3 DNA reads TGTGCCAGCAGCCAAGACTACCGGGACAGGGAATATGCCGTCCGTGAAAAACTACTGTTTTTT.

The rearrangement links TRBV19 to TRBJ1-3, with D possibly matching TRBD1 (5 bases). The CDR3 totals 16 residues. V lost 5 bases and J 0 bases, leaving 14 bases between the germline ends. The germline CDR1 and CDR2 sequences are LNHDA and SQIVND (reference sequence). CDR3 protein: CASSEDLGHSGNTIYF. Here the CDR3 DNA reads TGTGCCAGTAGTGAGGATCTGGGGCACTCTGGAAACACCATATATTTT.

The V gene is TRBV5-1, the J gene TRBJ1-1; 8 nucleotides match TRBD1. Germline lookup yields CDR1 SGHRS and CDR2 YFSETQ. V shed 4 bases and J 2 bases; nucleotides not matched to a gene: 4. This CDR3 comprises 14 residues. CDR3 nucleotides: TGCGCCAGCAGCAGACAGGGGCAAAACACTGAAGCTTTCTTT. It codes for CASSRQGQNTEAFF.

The rearrangement uses TRBV2 and TRBJ1-1; 7 bases match TRBD1. Germline CDR1 reads SNHLY; CDR2 reads FYNNEI. J gave up 7 bases and V 7 bases, and 9 bases lay outside the gene matches. The CDR3 totals 13 residues. The CDR3, as DNA: TGTGCCAGCATGGGTGGACAGGCATATGAAGCTTTCTTT. Translated: CASMGGQAYEAFF.

The chain combines TRBV11-2 with TRBJ2-5; D is undetermined. Per the germline V gene, CDR1 is SGHAT and CDR2 is FQNNGV. This CDR3 region has 14 residues. The germline V and J ends were trimmed by 2 bases and 7 bases, with 14 bases remaining between them. This CDR3 is CASSLHGGERTQYF. For the CDR3, the DNA is TGTGCCAGCAGCTTACATGGCGGTGAGAGGACCCAGTACTTC.

The chain joins TRBV6-5 to TRBJ2-1; 8 positions match TRBD1. V lost 2 bases and J lost 7; bases outside the gene matches: 7. Germline-derived CDR1 and CDR2 are MNHEY and SVGAGI. This CDR3 contains 15 residues. Here the CDR3 reads CASSYGGTGTNEQFF. DNA of the CDR3: TGTGCCAGCAGTTACGGGGGGACAGGTACGAATGAGCAGTTCTTC.

This sequence joins TRBV6-1 and TRBJ2-5; possibly TRBD2 for D (6 bases). The CDR3 covers 16 residues. Germline V gene data show CDR1 as MNHNS and CDR2 as SASEGT. The V end was cut by 3 bases, the J end by 5 bases, with 19 bases between. The CDR3 DNA is TGTGCCAGCAGTGACCTTGGGGGGAGGCGTCCGGAGACCCAGTACTTC. Amino acid sequence: CASSDLGGRRPETQYF.

CDR3 amino acids: CASSLALTSGSPTDTQYF. The CDR3 nucleotides read TGTGCCAGCAGCTTGGCCCTAACCAGCGGGAGCCCCACAGATACGCAGTATTTT. J is TRBJ2-3 and V is TRBV5-4; 8 nucleotides agree with TRBD2. The V gene end was trimmed by 0 bases and the J gene end by 2 bases; junction bases not matched to a gene: 11. The CDR3 has 18 residues. Germline V lookup: CDR1 SGHNT, CDR2 YYREEE (reference sequence). Together with reference TRBV5-4 and TRBJ2-3, the CDR3 gives the full variable domain: ETGVTQSPTHLIKTRGQQVTLRCSSQSGHNTVSWYQQALGQGPQFIFQYYREEENGRGNFPPRFSGLQFPNYSSELNVNALELDDSALYLCASSLALTSGSPTDTQYFGPGTRLTVL.

The V and J genes are TRBV30 and TRBJ1-6; D perhaps matches TRBD1 (5 bases). Germline loops: CDR1 GTSNPN, CDR2 SVGIG (reference sequence). V dropped 0 bases and J dropped 10 bases, with 10 bases sitting between them. This CDR3 spans 13 amino acids. CDR3 region: CAWSVQELSPLHF. The CDR3 coding sequence is TGTGCCTGGAGTGTACAGGAGTTATCACCCCTCCACTTT.

Here the CDR3 DNA reads TGTGCCAGCAGCGTTGGACAGGGGTTCCCTAATCAGCCCCAGCATTTT. Its translation: CASSVGQGFPNQPQHF. The rearrangement uses TRBV5-6 and TRBJ1-5; 9 bases are a match to TRBD1. After removal of 4 bases from V and 4 bases from J, the junction contained 9 bases not matched to a gene. Germline CDR1 is SGHDT and CDR2 is YYEEEE. The CDR3 is 16 residues long.